This T cell receptor (beta chain) came from a study of cytomegalovirus exposure and HLA in healthy donors. Study overall: In terms of ancestry, the Caucasian-associated cluster contained about 81% of the approximately 400 genotyped donors.

Despite likely unrecorded immune exposures, the donors were nominally healthy at the time of sampling. Germline V lookup: CDR1 SGHRS, CDR2 YFSETQ. This CDR3 is built from 14 residues. Trimming cost V 0 bases and J 2 bases, with 9 bases left between them. PCR primers comprised 60 Vbeta and 13 Jbeta primers. Assay used: immunoSEQ multiplex PCR; TCRdb lists only in-frame clones, some missing. The data show roughly 43,000 clones, roughly 80% seen once. This TCR came from a man aged 25-45 years in good health and CMV-seronegative. Sequenced sample: PBMCs. The chain carries TRBV5-1 and TRBJ2-7, with unresolved D. The CDR3 nucleotides are TGCGCCAGCAGCTTGGTGTCAGCGACCTACGAGCAGTACTTC. This encodes CASSLVSATYEQYF.